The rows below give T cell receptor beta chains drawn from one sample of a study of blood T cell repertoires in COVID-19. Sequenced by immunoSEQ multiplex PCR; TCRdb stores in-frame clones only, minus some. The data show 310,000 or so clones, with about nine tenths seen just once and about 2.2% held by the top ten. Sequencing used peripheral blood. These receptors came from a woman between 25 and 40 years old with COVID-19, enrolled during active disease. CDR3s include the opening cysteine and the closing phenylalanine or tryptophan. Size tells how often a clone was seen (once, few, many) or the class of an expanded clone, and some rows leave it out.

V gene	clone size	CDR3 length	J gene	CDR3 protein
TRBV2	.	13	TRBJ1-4	CASRVGLTEKLFF
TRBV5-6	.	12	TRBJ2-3	CASSFQDDTQYF
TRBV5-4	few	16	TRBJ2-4	CASSPDGTKAKNIQYF
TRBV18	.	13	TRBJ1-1	CASSPNGQGGAFF
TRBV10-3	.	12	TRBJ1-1	CASKGDNTEAFF
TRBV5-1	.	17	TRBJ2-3	CASSLAVLAGGTDTQYF
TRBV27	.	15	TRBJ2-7	CASRVSAGGPNEQYF
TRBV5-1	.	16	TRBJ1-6	CASSLAGDREGSPLHF
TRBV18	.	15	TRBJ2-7	CASSRVGTLLGEQYF
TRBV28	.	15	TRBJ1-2	CASSFGSGLYRGYTF
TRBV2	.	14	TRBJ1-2	CARTEIRGAGGYTF
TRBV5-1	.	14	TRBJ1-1	CASSSGQPNTEAFF
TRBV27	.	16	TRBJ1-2	CASSLRGGASNYGYTF
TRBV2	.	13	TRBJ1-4	CASNGELDEKLFF
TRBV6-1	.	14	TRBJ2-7	CASSEWTGIYEQYF
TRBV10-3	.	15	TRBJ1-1	CAISDQDRGSTEAFF
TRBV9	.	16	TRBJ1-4	CASSVAPTGRDEKLFF
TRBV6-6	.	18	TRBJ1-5	CASSRLPPGQSLSQPQHF
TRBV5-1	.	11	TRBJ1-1	CASTYEGAAFF
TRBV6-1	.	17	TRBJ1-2	CASSELGGTGGKDGYTF
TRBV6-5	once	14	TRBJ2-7	CASRQTGFNYEQYF
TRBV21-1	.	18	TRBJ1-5	CASSKEPRVWISNQPQHF
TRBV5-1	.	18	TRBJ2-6	CASSLALAGVSGANVLTF
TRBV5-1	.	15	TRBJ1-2	CASRVVIAGGFGYTF